This T cell receptor beta chain emerged from a study of OX40 agonist ivuxolimab in advanced cancers. With regard to the full study: Ivuxolimab, which targeted the costimulatory receptor OX40 (CD134), was an agonistic, fully human IgG2 monoclonal antibody. Of the approximately 50 patients in dose escalation, around 20 had hepatocellular carcinoma, about 15 had melanoma, 9 had renal cell carcinoma and 9 had head and neck cancer. The dose-escalation cohort was about 87% male with a mean age of 60 years, ranging from 23 to 79. The paper covers the monotherapy dose-escalation part of the phase I ivuxolimab trial, which included N ≈ 50 patients. Intravenous ivuxolimab was administered to patients every 2 weeks at six dose levels: 0.01, 0.1, 0.3, 1.5, 3 and 10 mg/kg. Three dose-escalation patients achieved partial responses, one with hepatocellular carcinoma and two with cutaneous melanoma. Peripheral TCRbeta sequencing aimed to test whether ivuxolimab altered TCR sequence diversity and caused clonal T-cell expansion. Patients were allowed to have had prior anti-PD-1, anti-PD-L1 or anti-CTLA-4 therapy, and roughly two fifths of the dose-escalation patients had been treated with checkpoint inhibitors. Overall study outcomes, separate from this receptor: Which antigens the clonally expanded peripheral T cells were specific for was not determined. Partial responders in the 0.1-3.0 mg/kg groups had among the lowest normalized peripheral clonal expansion, especially among CD8+ T cells. At doses of 0.1 to 3.0 mg/kg, clonal expansion of both CD4+ and CD8+ blood T cells was observed from baseline to week 6. Low levels of normalized T-cell clonal expansion were also seen in some patients who did not respond. After ivuxolimab, CD8+ T cells had more expanded clones than CD4+ T cells on average.

For sequencing of the TCRbeta CDR3 region, genomic DNA was extracted from the sorted cells. The immunoSEQ Assay was used to sequence the TCRbeta CDR3 regions. This immuneACCESS table, as held by TCRdb, lists in-frame sequences with V and J called but not all clones. Of the missing ones, under half trace to an unresolved V gene in checked studies; the others have no known cause. Within this sample are approximately 16,000 clones, with about 80% of them counted one time only. Together, the top ten hold around 30% of the sample. As concerns this clone: Its specific antigen is unknown. Per-base qualities were not stored, and no clone one base away is much larger.

The trial excluded patients who had a history of autoimmune disease or were on systemic immunosuppression. Peripheral blood for TCR sequencing was drawn from every dose cohort at baseline, at cycle 4 day 1 and at cycle 7 day 1. The samples were drawn from a first-in-human, open-label, multicenter phase I dose-escalation trial of ivuxolimab. The trial enrolled adults with locally advanced or metastatic head and neck squamous cell, hepatocellular, melanoma or renal cell carcinoma. Before TCR sequencing, CD4+ T cells and CD8+ T cells from peripheral blood were sorted into separate populations. The junction carries 10 bases between V and J, which are trimmed by 2 bases and 0 bases respectively. According to the germline V gene (reference sequence), CDR1 reads MNHEY and CDR2 reads SMNVEV. The CDR3 covers 15 residues, taking in both the cysteine and the phenylalanine. Only the CDR3 part of the read is kept: 45 bases, read in frame from the first base.

The source of this sequence is an adult with an advanced solid tumor such as melanoma, head and neck, liver or kidney cancer. The sequencing used CD4+ or CD8+ T cells sorted from blood, collected in a trial of the OX40 agonist ivuxolimab. This chain is built from TRBV27 and TRBJ1-2; a tentative D call is TRBD1 (5 bases match). The CDR3 reads CASSLAGSANYGYTF. In nucleotide form, the sequence is TGTGCCAGCAGTTTAGCAGGGTCGGCTAACTATGGCTACACCTTC.